This TCR beta chain comes out of a study of blood T cell repertoires in COVID-19. Turning to the study itself: Spain, Italy and the United States supplied samples that represented acute and convalescent COVID-19. The cDNA or gDNA used as material had been derived from T cells, B-cell-depleted T cells, or PBMCs.

Per the study methods: Amplification with reference gene primers provided the estimates of nucleated cell counts. Only in-frame clones appear in the TCRdb table, and some are missing; sequencing was by immunoSEQ multiplex PCR. That table supplies the V and J calls and clone size; D and trimming were determined from the DNA. The repertoire holds about 260,000 clones, with 80% to 90% as singletons. The CDR3 spans 15 residues. Per the germline V gene, CDR1 is SGHAT and CDR2 is FQNNGV. Germline trimming cut 5 bases from V and 4 bases from J; bases unmatched to any gene: 7. This receptor was taken from a man aged 55 to 69 with acute or convalescent COVID-19. The sample comprised peripheral blood. The rearrangement uses TRBV11-2 and TRBJ2-2; 7 nucleotides line up with TRBD1. As DNA, the CDR3 is TGTGCCAGCAGCCTACCGGGACAGTTCACCGGGGAGCTGTTTTTT. It specifies CASSLPGQFTGELFF.